This entry concerns a single T cell receptor (beta chain). RNA was extracted and reverse transcribed into cDNA as the sequencing template. TCRdb's copy holds only in-frame clones and misses some; the assay was immunoSEQ multiplex PCR. Of 85,000 to 95,000 clones listed, about three quarters were seen once; the top ten hold around 16%. The entry originates in a study of CD8+ T cells in alopecia areata. Looking at the study overall: Treatment of the treated patients consisted of oral tofacitinib, 5 to 10 mg twice daily.

Described treatment: oral pan-JAK inhibitor, 5-10 mg twice daily. Source: CD8+ T cells sorted from blood, taken at week 44, from a patient treated with tofacitinib. This clonotype originated in a human donor with alopecia areata.

Here the CDR3 reads CASSLQERPITDTQYF. The CDR3 DNA reads TGTGCCAGCAGCTTGCAGGAGCGGCCTATCACAGATACGCAGTATTTT. The chain employs TRBV7-9 and TRBJ2-3; the D gene is possibly TRBD2 (5 bases). CDR3 length equals 16 residues. V lost 3 bases and J lost 2, with 15 bases in between. CDR1 is SEHNR and CDR2 is FQNEAQ in the germline V gene (reference sequence).